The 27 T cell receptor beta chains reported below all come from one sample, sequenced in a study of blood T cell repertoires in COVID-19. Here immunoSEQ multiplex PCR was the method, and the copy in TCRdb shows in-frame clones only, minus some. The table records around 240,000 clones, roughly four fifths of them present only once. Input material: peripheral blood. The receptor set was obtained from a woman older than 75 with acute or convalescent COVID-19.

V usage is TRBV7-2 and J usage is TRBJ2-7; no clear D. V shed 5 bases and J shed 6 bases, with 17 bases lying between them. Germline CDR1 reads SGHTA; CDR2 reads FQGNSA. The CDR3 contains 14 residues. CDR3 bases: TGTGCCAGCAGCCCCCAGCGCCTCGGCGCCGAGCAGTACTTC. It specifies CASSPQRLGAEQYF.

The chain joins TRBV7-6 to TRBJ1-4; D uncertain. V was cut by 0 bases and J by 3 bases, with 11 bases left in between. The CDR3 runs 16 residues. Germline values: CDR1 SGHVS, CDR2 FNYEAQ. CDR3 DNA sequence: TGTGCCAGCAGCTTAGCGCGGGCCGGATCTAATGAAAAACTGTTTTTT. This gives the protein CASSLARAGSNEKLFF.

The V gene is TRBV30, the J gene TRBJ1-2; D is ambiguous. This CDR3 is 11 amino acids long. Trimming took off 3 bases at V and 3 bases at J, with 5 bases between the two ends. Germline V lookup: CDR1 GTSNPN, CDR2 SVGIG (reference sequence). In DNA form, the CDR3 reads TGTGCCTGGAGCGGGGACTATGGCTACACCTTC. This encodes CAWSGDYGYTF. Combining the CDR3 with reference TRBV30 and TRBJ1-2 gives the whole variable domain SQTIHQWPATLVQPVGSPLSLECTVEGTSNPNLYWYRQAAGRGLQLLFYSVGIGQISSEVPQNLSASRPQDRQFILSSKKLLLSDSGFYLCAWSGDYGYTFGSGTRLTVV.

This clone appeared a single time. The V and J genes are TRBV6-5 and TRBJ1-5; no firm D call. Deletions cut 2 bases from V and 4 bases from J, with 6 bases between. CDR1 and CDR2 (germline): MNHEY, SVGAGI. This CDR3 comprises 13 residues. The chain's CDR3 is CASSYEANQPQHF. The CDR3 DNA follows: TGTGCCAGCAGTTACGAGGCGAATCAGCCCCAGCATTTT.

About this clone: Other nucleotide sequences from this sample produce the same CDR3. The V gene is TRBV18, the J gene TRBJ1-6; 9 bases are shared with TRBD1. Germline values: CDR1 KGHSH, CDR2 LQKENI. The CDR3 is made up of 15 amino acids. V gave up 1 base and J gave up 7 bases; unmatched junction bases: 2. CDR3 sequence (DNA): TGTGCCAGCTCACCACAGGGACAGGGAAATTCACCCCTCCACTTT. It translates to CASSPQGQGNSPLHF.

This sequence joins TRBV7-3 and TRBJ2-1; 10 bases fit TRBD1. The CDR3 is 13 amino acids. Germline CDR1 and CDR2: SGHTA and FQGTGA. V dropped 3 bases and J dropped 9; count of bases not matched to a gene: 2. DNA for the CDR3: TGTGCCAGCAGCTTGGGACAGGGGTCTGAGCAGTTCTTC. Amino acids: CASSLGQGSEQFF.

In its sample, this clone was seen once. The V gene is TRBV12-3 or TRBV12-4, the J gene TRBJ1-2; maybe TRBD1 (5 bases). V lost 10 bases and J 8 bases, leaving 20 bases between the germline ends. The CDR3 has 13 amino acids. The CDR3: CAIRLQAAGGYTF. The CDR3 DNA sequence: TGTGCCATCAGGTTACAGGCCGCGGGCGGCTACACCTTC.

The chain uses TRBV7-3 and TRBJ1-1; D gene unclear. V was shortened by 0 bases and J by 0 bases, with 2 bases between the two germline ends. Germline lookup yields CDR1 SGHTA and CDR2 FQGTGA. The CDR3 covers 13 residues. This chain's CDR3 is CASSLTLNTEAFF. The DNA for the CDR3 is TGTGCCAGCAGCTTAACCTTGAACACTGAAGCTTTCTTT.

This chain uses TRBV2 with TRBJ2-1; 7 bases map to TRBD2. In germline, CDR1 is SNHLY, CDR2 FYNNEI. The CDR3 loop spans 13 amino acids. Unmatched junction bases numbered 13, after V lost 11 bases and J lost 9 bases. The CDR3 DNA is TGTGCCGGAAGTCCGGGGGGTCTGGCTGAGCAGTTCTTC. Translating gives CAGSPGGLAEQFF.

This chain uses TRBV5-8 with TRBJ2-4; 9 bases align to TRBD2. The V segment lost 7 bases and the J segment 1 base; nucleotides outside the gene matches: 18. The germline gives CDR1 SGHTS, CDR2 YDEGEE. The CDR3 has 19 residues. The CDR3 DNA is TGTGCCAGCTCGGGCCCTCGGAGCGGGGGGCTAACCGCCAAAAACATTCAGTACTTC. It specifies CASSGPRSGGLTAKNIQYF.

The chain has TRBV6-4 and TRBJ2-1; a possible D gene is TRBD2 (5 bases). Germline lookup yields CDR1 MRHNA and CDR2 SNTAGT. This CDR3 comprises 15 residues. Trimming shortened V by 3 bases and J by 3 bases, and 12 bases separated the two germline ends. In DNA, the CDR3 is TGTGCCAGCAGTGATAGAGGGAATAGCTACAATGAGCAGTTCTTC. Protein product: CASSDRGNSYNEQFF.

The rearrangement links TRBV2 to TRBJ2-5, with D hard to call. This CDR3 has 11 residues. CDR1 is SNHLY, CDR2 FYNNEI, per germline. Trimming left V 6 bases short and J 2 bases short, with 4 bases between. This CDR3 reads CASRAQETQYF. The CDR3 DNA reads TGTGCCAGCAGAGCACAAGAGACCCAGTACTTC.

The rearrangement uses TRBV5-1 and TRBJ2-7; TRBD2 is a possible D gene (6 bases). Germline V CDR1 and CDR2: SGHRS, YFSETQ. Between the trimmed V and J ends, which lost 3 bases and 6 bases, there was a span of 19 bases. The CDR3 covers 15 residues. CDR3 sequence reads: CASSSGGTGLSEQYF. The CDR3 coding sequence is TGCGCCAGCAGCTCTGGGGGGACGGGGCTAAGCGAGCAGTACTTC.

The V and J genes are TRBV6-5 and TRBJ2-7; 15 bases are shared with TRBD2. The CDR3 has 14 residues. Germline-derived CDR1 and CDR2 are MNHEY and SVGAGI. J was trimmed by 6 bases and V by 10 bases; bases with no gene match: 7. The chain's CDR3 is CATRTSGRASEQYF. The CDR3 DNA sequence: TGTGCCACACGGACTAGCGGGAGGGCGTCCGAGCAGTACTTC.

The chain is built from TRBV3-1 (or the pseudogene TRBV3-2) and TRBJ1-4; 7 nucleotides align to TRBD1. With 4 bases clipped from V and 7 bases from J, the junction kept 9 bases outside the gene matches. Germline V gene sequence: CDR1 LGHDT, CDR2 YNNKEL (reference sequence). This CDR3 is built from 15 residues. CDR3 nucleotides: TGTGCCAGCAGCCGCACAGGGGCTCGGGGTGAAAAACTGTTTTTT. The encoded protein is CASSRTGARGEKLFF.

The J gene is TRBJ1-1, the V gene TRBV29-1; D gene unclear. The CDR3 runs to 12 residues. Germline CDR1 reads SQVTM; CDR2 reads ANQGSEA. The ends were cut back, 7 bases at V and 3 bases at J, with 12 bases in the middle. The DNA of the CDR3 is TGCAGCGCTGCCCCCCGGGACACTGAAGCTTTCTTT. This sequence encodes CSAAPRDTEAFF.

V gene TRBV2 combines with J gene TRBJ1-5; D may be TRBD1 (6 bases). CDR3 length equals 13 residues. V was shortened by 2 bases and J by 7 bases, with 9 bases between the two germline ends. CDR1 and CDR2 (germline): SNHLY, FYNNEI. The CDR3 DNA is TGTGCCAGCAGTGAACAGGGGTTCCAGCCCCAGCATTTT. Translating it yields CASSEQGFQPQHF.

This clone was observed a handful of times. The CDR3: CASSLGGSPNEQFF. CDR3 DNA: TGCGCCAGCAGCTTGGGAGGGAGCCCCAATGAGCAGTTCTTC. The gene calls are TRBV5-1 and TRBJ2-1, with D perhaps matching TRBD2 (5 bases). Between the trimmed V and J ends, which lost 0 bases and 6 bases, there was a span of 10 bases. This CDR3 spans 14 amino acids. Germline V gene lookup returns CDR1 SGHRS and CDR2 YFSETQ.

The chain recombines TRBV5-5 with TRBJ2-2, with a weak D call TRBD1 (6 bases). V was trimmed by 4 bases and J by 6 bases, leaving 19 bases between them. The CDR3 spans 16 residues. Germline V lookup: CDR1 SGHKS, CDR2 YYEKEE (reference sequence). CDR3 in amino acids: CASSVNRVGLAGELFF. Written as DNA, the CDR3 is TGTGCCAGCAGCGTTAACAGGGTAGGGTTGGCCGGGGAGCTGTTTTTT.

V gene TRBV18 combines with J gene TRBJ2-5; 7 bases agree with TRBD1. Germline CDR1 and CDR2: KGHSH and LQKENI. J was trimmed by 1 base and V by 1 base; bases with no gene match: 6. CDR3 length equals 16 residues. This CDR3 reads CASSPQQGQTQETQYF. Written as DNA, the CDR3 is TGTGCCAGCTCACCACAACAGGGACAGACCCAAGAGACCCAGTACTTC.

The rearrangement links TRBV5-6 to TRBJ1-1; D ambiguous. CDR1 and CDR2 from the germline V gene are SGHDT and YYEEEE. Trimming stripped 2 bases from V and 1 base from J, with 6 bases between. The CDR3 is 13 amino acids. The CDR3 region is CASSFDTNTEAFF. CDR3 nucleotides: TGTGCCAGCAGCTTTGACACGAACACTGAAGCTTTCTTT.

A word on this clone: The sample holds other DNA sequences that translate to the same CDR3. The CDR3 sequence is CASSIRGTSYEQYF. The DNA for the CDR3 is TGTGCCAGTAGTATCAGAGGTACTTCCTACGAGCAGTACTTC. The chain links TRBV19 to TRBJ2-7; D gene ambiguous. V dropped 3 bases and J dropped 1 base, with 10 bases sitting between them. Looked up from germline, CDR1 is LNHDA and CDR2 is SQIVND (reference sequence). CDR3 length equals 14 residues.

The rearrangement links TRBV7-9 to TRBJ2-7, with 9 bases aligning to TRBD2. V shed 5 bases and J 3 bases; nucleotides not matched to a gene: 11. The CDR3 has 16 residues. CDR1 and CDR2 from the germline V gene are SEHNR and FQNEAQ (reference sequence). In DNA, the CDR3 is TGTGCCAGCAGCCCCAGTGGCGGGAGGGAGGGCTACGAGCAGTACTTC. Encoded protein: CASSPSGGREGYEQYF.

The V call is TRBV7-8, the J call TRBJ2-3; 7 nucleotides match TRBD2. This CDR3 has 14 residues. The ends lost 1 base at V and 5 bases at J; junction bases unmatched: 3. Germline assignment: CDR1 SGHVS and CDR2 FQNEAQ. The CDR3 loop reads CASSLGGGRDTQYF. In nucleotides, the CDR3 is TGTGCCAGCAGCTTAGGGGGGGGTAGAGATACGCAGTATTTT.

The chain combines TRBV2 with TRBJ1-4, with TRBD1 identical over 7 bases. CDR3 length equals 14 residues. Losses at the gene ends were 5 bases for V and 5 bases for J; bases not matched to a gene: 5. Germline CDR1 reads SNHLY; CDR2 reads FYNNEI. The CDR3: CASSHGTVNEKLFF. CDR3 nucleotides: TGTGCCAGCAGTCACGGGACAGTCAATGAAAAACTGTTTTTT.

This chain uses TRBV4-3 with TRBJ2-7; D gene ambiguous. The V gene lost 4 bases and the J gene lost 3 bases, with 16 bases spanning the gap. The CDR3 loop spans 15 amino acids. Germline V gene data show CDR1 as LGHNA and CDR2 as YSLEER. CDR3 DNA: TGCGCCAGCAGCCCCCAGGTCCCCCCCCTCTACGAGCAGTACTTC. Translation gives CASSPQVPPLYEQYF.

CDR3 sequence (DNA): TGTGCCAGCAGCCGGCGGGGGGTTGCGAACACCGGGGAGCTGTTTTTT. This sequence encodes CASSRRGVANTGELFF. This chain connects TRBV11-2 to TRBJ2-2; 8 nucleotides align to TRBD2. The V gene end was trimmed by 5 bases and the J gene end by 0 bases; junction bases not matched to a gene: 5. The CDR3 is made up of 16 amino acids. CDR1 is SGHAT, CDR2 FQNNGV, per germline.